The 26 T cell receptor beta chains presented below share a single source sample, sequenced in a study of CD8 T cells in Susac syndrome. The RNA, roughly 0.45 to 1 ug, was put through reverse transcription using random hexamers. MiXCR was run by TCRdb on the immunoSEQ multiplex PCR reads, yielding one entry per CDR3 protein. This table has some 160,000 distinct CDR3 sequences, around 94% appearing once. Sequenced sample: CD4+ T cells from PBMCs. These receptors were taken from a human donor with Susac syndrome.

This sequence joins TRBV4-3 and TRBJ2-3, with 10 bases fitting TRBD1. Germline V gene sequence: CDR1 LGHNA, CDR2 YSLEER. CDR3 length equals 17 residues. V was pared by 3 bases and J by 0 bases, with 6 bases of the junction left unmatched. The CDR3 here is CASSHILGQGSTDTQYF. As DNA, the CDR3 is TGCGCCAGCAGCCACATACTGGGACAGGGGAGCACAGATACGCAGTATTTT.

V usage is TRBV19 and J usage is TRBJ2-3; D remains unclear. Germline values: CDR1 LNHDA, CDR2 SQIVND (reference sequence). V was clipped by 4 bases and J by 2 bases, with 16 bases between them. The CDR3 is 16 residues long. CDR3 sequence reads: CASSNPDGAPTDTQYF. CDR3 sequence (DNA): TGTGCCAGTAGTAACCCGGACGGAGCTCCCACAGATACGCAGTATTTT.

This chain joins TRBV29-1 and TRBJ2-3; TRBD1 is a possible D gene (6 bases). Trimming left V 6 bases short and J 2 bases short, with 15 bases between. The V gene's germline CDR1 is SQVTM and CDR2 ANQGSEA. This CDR3 is built from 14 residues. CDR3 protein: CSVTGHGNTDTQYF. CDR3 coding DNA: TGCAGCGTAACGGGACACGGAAACACAGATACGCAGTATTTT.

CDR3 amino acids: CSVEKQSSYNEQFF. The DNA for the CDR3 is TGCAGCGTTGAAAAACAGAGCTCCTACAATGAGCAGTTCTTC. This sequence joins TRBV29-1 and TRBJ2-1; no reliable D call. V lost 2 bases to trimming and J lost 0 bases, with 8 bases between them. Per the germline V gene, CDR1 is SQVTM and CDR2 is ANQGSEA. The CDR3 covers 14 residues.

This clonotype was counted once. The chain carries TRBV21-1 and TRBJ2-2. TRBV21-1 is given as a pseudogene. The CDR3 loop spans 12 amino acids. The CDR3 nucleotides read TGTGCCAGCAGCCCGAGTCAGGGGGAGCTGTTTTTT. The encoded protein is CASSPSQGELFF.

V usage is TRBV29-1 and J usage is TRBJ2-1; D gene unclear. Trimming pared 6 bases from V and 3 bases from J, leaving 6 bases between. The CDR3 covers 11 residues. CDR1 and CDR2 (germline): SQVTM, ANQGSEA. The CDR3 nucleotides read TGCAGCGTCGAGCTCTACAATGAGCAGTTCTTC. Its translation is CSVELYNEQFF.

This clonotype was recorded a few times. The CDR3 nucleotides read TGTGCCTGGAGTGCTAGCGGCCCCTACGAGCAGTACTTC. Its translation: CAWSASGPYEQYF. V is TRBV30 and J is TRBJ2-7; 7 bases align to TRBD2. Trimming removed 1 base from V and 2 bases from J; junction bases left unmatched: 2. The CDR3 totals 13 residues. Germline V gives CDR1 GTSNPN, CDR2 SVGIG (reference sequence).

The rearrangement joins TRBV7-2 to TRBJ1-1; tentative D call: TRBD1 (6 bases). CDR1 and CDR2 (germline): SGHTA, FQGNSA. This CDR3 is built from 13 residues. Trimming took off 1 base at V and 5 bases at J, with 8 bases between the two ends. Here the CDR3 reads CASSLERGTEAFF. The CDR3 DNA sequence: TGTGCCAGCAGCTTAGAAAGGGGGACTGAAGCTTTCTTT. Full variable domain (missing parts from reference TRBV7-2 and TRBJ1-1): GAGVSQSPSNKVTEKGKDVELRCDPISGHTALYWYRQSLGQGLEFLIYFQGNSAPDKSGLPSDRFSAERTGGSVSTLTIQRTQQEDSAVYLCASSLERGTEAFFGQGTRLTVV.

This sequence joins TRBV4-1 and TRBJ2-1, with 7 bases fitting TRBD1. After removal of 1 base from V and 8 bases from J, the junction contained 8 bases not matched to a gene. CDR1 is MGHRA, CDR2 YSYEKL, per germline. The CDR3 is 15 residues long. CDR3 sequence (DNA): TGCGCCAGCAGCCAAGCTTCAGGGGGTCTATATGAGCAGTTCTTC. Translation: CASSQASGGLYEQFF.

V usage is TRBV7-9 and J usage is TRBJ1-2; 8 nucleotides line up with TRBD1. CDR3 size: 16 residues. CDR1 is SEHNR, CDR2 FQNEAQ, per germline (reference sequence). The V and J ends lost 5 bases and 2 bases, in that order; junction bases with no gene match: 10. The CDR3 sequence: CASSPSLRTGNYGYTF. The DNA of the CDR3 is TGTGCCAGCAGCCCATCCTTAAGGACAGGGAACTATGGCTACACCTTC.

The rearrangement uses TRBV7-2 and TRBJ1-6, with D possibly being TRBD1 (6 bases). This CDR3 spans 16 amino acids. Per the germline V gene, CDR1 is SGHTA and CDR2 is FQGNSA. V was cut by 1 base and J by 7 bases, with 14 bases left in between. CDR3 in amino acids: CASSLVGAYSNSPLHF. The CDR3 DNA is TGTGCCAGCAGCTTAGTGGGGGCCTACTCGAATTCACCCCTCCACTTT.

The chain uses TRBV12-3 or TRBV12-4 and TRBJ1-2, with TRBD1 as a possible D gene (5 bases). V was shortened by 4 bases and J by 4 bases, with 10 bases between the two germline ends. CDR3 size: 13 residues. CDR3 in amino acids: CASSSDSLYGYTF. As DNA, the CDR3 is TGTGCCAGCAGTTCCGACAGTCTCTATGGCTACACCTTC.

The chain recombines TRBV18 with TRBJ1-2, with 9 bases fitting TRBD1. This CDR3 contains 14 residues. Looked up from germline, CDR1 is KGHSH and CDR2 is LQKENI. J gave up 6 bases and V 6 bases, and 8 bases lay outside the gene matches. CDR3 DNA: TGTGCCAGCTCCCCCGGACAGGGGAAGGATGGCTACACCTTC. Encoded protein: CASSPGQGKDGYTF.

The J gene is TRBJ1-4, the V gene TRBV20-1, with D possibly being TRBD1 (5 bases). Germline V gene sequence: CDR1 DFQATT, CDR2 SNEGSKA (reference sequence). This CDR3 has 14 amino acids. Between the trimmed V and J ends, which lost 3 bases and 6 bases, there was a span of 14 bases. CDR3 region: CSARDMRGHEKLFF. DNA for the CDR3: TGCAGTGCTAGGGACATGAGGGGCCATGAAAAACTGTTTTTT.

This chain uses TRBV30 with TRBJ1-6; 9 bases match TRBD1. The CDR3 consists of 14 residues. Germline CDR1 GTSNPN, CDR2 SVGIG (reference sequence). Losses at the gene ends were 4 bases for V and 18 bases for J; bases not matched to a gene: 16. CDR3 in amino acids: CAWIDRGQGLVPHF. The DNA of the CDR3 is TGTGCCTGGATAGACAGGGGACAGGGCCTTGTTCCCCACTTT.

The chain joins TRBV24-1 to TRBJ2-3; D possibly matches TRBD1 or TRBD2 (5 bases each). Trimming pared 9 bases from V and 7 bases from J, leaving 22 bases between. In germline, CDR1 is KGHDR, CDR2 SFDVKD. This CDR3 has 15 amino acids. The CDR3 nucleotides read TGTGCCACCCCGAGACTGGGGGTCGGAGACAATACGCAGTATTTT. Translated: CATPRLGVGDNTQYF.

The rearrangement uses TRBV7-3 and TRBJ2-5; D call uncertain. CDR1 SGHTA and CDR2 FQGTGA come from the germline V gene. V was clipped by 6 bases and J by 5 bases, with 13 bases between them. The CDR3 has 13 amino acids. The CDR3 bases are TGTGCCAGCAGTTGGGTACAAGGCGAGACCCAGTACTTC. It specifies CASSWVQGETQYF.

The J gene is TRBJ1-5, the V gene TRBV9; D is perhaps TRBD1 (6 bases). Trimming shortened V by 2 bases and J by 6 bases, and 12 bases separated the two germline ends. This CDR3 is 14 amino acids long. CDR1 and CDR2 (germline): SGDLS, YYNGEE. CDR3 DNA: TGTGCCAGCAGCGTCGGGGACACCCGTCAGCCCCAGCATTTT. Translated, it gives CASSVGDTRQPQHF.

This chain joins TRBV20-1 and TRBJ1-2; 7 bases are a match to TRBD1. Germline CDR1 DFQATT, CDR2 SNEGSKA (reference sequence). J lost 4 bases, V lost 4 bases, and 3 bases had no gene match. This CDR3 is built from 12 residues. The CDR3 coding sequence is TGCAGTGCTAATACAGGGGTCTATGGCTACACCTTC. Translation: CSANTGVYGYTF.

V is TRBV20-1 and J is TRBJ2-3, with TRBD2 matching 9 bases. This CDR3 contains 14 residues. With 3 bases clipped from V and 4 bases from J, the junction kept 5 bases outside the gene matches. Looked up from germline, CDR1 is DFQATT and CDR2 is SNEGSKA (reference sequence). CDR3 protein: CSASMRGGADTQYF. DNA for the CDR3: TGCAGTGCTAGTATGCGGGGGGGTGCAGATACGCAGTATTTT.

The gene calls are TRBV10-3 and TRBJ2-5; a weak D match, TRBD2 (5 bases). V was clipped by 8 bases and J by 1 base, with 5 bases between them. The germline V gene has CDR1 ENHRY and CDR2 SYGVKD. CDR3 length: 11 residues. For the CDR3, the DNA is TGTGCCATCGGACTCCAAGAGACCCAGTACTTC. It codes for CAIGLQETQYF.

This chain uses TRBV29-1 with TRBJ1-2, with TRBD1 matching 7 bases. Per the germline V gene, CDR1 is SQVTM and CDR2 is ANQGSEA. The junction had 5 bases not matched to a gene; V was cut back by 1 base and J by 0 bases. CDR3 length: 15 residues. CDR3 region: CSVEGYTGANYGYTF. CDR3 in DNA: TGCAGCGTTGAAGGCTATACAGGGGCTAACTATGGCTACACCTTC.

The gene calls are TRBV24-1 and TRBJ2-3; D is ambiguous. Germline V gene lookup returns CDR1 KGHDR and CDR2 SFDVKD. The length of the CDR3 is 10 residues. The V and J ends lost 12 bases and 6 bases respectively, with 9 bases between them. CDR3 in DNA: TGTGCCTCGAGACATGATACGCAGTATTTT. As protein: CASRHDTQYF.

This clonotype was recorded a few times. V is TRBV2 and J is TRBJ1-2, with D uncertain. The CDR3 has 12 amino acids. The V gene lost 4 bases and the J gene lost 7 bases, with 10 bases spanning the gap. Germline values: CDR1 SNHLY, CDR2 FYNNEI. The chain's CDR3 is CASSVEGAGYTF. DNA of the CDR3: TGTGCCAGCAGTGTAGAGGGTGCTGGCTACACCTTC.

The J gene is TRBJ2-3, the V gene TRBV19, with D possibly being TRBD1 or TRBD2 (5 bases each). CDR3 size: 13 residues. Trimming cost V 5 bases and J 2 bases, with 8 bases left between them. Germline assignment: CDR1 LNHDA and CDR2 SQIVND (reference sequence). The CDR3 region has the DNA TGTGCCAGTAGTCCCGGGGCCACAGATACGCAGTATTTT. Encoded protein: CASSPGATDTQYF.

The rearrangement uses TRBV15 and TRBJ1-1; D remains unclear. The CDR3 runs 17 residues. V dropped 0 bases and J dropped 1 base, with 15 bases sitting between them. Looked up from germline, CDR1 is LNHNV and CDR2 is YYDKDF (reference sequence). For the CDR3, the DNA is TGTGCCACCAGCAGAGATCCAGGAGGGATCTCGAACACTGAAGCTTTCTTT. Residues: CATSRDPGGISNTEAFF.